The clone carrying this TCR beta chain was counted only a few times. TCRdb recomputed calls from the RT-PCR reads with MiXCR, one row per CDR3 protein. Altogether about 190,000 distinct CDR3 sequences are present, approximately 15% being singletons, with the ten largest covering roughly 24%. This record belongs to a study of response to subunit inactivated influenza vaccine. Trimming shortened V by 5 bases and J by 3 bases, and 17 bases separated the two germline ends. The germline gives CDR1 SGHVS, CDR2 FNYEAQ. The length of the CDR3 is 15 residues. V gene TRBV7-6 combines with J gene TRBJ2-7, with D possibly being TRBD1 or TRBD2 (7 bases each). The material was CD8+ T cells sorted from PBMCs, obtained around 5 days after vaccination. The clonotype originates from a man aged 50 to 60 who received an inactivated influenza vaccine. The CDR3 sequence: CASSGEGQLNYEQYF. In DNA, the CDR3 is TGTGCCAGCAGCGGGGAGGGACAGCTAAACTACGAGCAGTACTTC.